This T cell receptor beta chain was found in a study of shared clonotypes between healthy human individuals. Regarding the study as a whole: Only blood underwent sampling, and tissue repertoires likely differ. In having few donors, the study represented limited genetic and exposure-history diversity.

The method was immunoSEQ multiplex PCR; TCRdb's version includes in-frame clones alone and lacks a portion of them. Among about 490,000 clones listed, more than 75% were seen once. The CDR3 runs to 14 residues. Germline-derived CDR1 and CDR2 are MDHEN and SYDVKM. To note about this clone: Its antigen remains unknown.

The chain recombines TRBV28 with TRBJ2-5; 9 nucleotides agree with TRBD1. The J call is doubtful: the DNA matches TRBJ2-7 better. The sequenced material came from PBMCs. The TCR originated in a middle-aged woman in good health. Some clones in this sample may be carry-over from other donors' samples. In DNA, the CDR3 is TGTGCCAGCAGCACGGGACAGGGTAAGAACGAGCAGTACTTC. This sequence encodes CASSTGQGKNEQYF.